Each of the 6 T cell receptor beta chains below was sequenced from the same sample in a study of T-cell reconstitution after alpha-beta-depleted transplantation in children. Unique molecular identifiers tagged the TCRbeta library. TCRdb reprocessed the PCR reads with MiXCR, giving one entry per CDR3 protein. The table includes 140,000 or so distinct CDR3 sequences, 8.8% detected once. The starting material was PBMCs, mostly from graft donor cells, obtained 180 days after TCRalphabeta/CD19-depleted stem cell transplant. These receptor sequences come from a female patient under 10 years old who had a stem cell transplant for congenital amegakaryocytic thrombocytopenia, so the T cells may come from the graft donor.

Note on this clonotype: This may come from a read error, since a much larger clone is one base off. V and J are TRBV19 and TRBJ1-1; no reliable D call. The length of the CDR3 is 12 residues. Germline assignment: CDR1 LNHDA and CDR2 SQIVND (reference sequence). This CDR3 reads CVSEGPGGEAFF. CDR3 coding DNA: TGTGTCAGCGAGGGCCCAGGAGGAGAAGCTTTCTTT.

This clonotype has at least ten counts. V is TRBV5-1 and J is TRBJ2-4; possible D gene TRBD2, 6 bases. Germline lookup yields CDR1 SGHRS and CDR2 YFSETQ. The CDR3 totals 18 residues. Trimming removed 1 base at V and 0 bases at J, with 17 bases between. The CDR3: CASSLFSVGTLAKNIQYF. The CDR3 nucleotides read TGCGCCAGCAGCTTGTTTTCCGTTGGGACTCTAGCCAAAAACATTCAGTACTTC.

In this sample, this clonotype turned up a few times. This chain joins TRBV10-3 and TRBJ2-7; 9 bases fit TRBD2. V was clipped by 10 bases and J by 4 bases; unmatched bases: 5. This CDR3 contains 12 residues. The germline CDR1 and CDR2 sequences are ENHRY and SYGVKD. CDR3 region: CATAGGLYEQYF. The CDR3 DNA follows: TGTGCCACGGCGGGGGGGCTATACGAGCAGTACTTC.

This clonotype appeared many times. The CDR3, as DNA: TGTGCCAGCAGGAGGATCAGGGCCTCTGGAAACACCATATATTTT. Its protein is CASRRIRASGNTIYF. The chain has TRBV28 and TRBJ1-3, with D possibly TRBD1 on 5 matching bases. V lost 6 bases to trimming and J lost 0 bases, with 12 bases between them. Germline CDR1 and CDR2: MDHEN and SYDVKM. CDR3 length: 15 amino acids.

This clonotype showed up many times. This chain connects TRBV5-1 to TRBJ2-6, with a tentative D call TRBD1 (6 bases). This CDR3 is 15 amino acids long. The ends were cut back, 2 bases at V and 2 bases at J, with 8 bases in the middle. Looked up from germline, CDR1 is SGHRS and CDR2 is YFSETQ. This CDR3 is CASSLNRAGANVLTF. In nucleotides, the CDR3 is TGCGCCAGCAGCTTAAACAGGGCTGGGGCCAACGTCCTGACTTTC.

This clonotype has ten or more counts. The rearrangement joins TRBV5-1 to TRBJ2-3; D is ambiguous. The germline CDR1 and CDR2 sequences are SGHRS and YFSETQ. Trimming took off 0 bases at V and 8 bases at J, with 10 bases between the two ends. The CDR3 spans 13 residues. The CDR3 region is CASSLEPAATQYF. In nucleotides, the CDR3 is TGCGCCAGCAGCTTGGAGCCGGCAGCTACGCAGTATTTT.